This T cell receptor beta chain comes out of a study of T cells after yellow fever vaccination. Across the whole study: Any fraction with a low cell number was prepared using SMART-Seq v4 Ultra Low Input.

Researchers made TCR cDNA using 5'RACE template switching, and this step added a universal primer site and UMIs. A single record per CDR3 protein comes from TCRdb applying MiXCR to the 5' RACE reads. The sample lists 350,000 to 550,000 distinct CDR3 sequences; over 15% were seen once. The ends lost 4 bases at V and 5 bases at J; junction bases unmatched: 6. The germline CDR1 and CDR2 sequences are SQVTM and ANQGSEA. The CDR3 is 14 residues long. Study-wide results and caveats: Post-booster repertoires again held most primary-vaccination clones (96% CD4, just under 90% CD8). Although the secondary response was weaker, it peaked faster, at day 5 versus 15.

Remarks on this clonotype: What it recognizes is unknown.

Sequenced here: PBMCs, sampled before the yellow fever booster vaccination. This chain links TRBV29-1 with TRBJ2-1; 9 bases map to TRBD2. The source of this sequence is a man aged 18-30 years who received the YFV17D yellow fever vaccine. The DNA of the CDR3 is TGCAGCGTTGTAGGGGTAGCGGGGGACAATGAGCAGTTCTTC. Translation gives CSVVGVAGDNEQFF.